The T cell receptor (beta chain) under discussion was sequenced for a study of tumor-infiltrating lymphocytes in oesophageal squamous cell carcinoma. CDR1 MGHRA and CDR2 YSYEKL come from the germline V gene. V shed 0 bases and J shed 3 bases, with 12 bases lying between them. The CDR3 has 16 amino acids. TCRdb ran MiXCR on the PCR reads and lists one entry per CDR3 protein. The data show 15,000 to 20,000 distinct CDR3 sequences, with about 46% seen just once and roughly a quarter held by the top ten. This receptor was obtained from a male donor with esophageal squamous cell carcinoma. The chain links TRBV4-1 to TRBJ1-5, with a tentative D call TRBD1 (5 bases). The specimen sequenced was esophageal tumor tissue. CDR3 nucleotides: TGCGCCAGCAGCCAAGAAGGGTTGGGGGTCAATCAGCCCCAGCATTTT. Translating it yields CASSQEGLGVNQPQHF.